This T cell receptor beta chain was recorded in a study of radiotherapy plus CTLA-4 blockade in lung cancer. About the study: Around 18% of enrolled patients responded objectively, and around 30% had disease control. Study-level results: Reportedly, early blood T cell clone dynamics best predicted response, with interferon-beta. Radiotherapy was combined with ipilimumab, and tumor-derived TCR clones then expanded in blood.

Produced via immunoSEQ multiplex PCR; TCRdb's table is partial and in-frame only. Counted here are approximately 98,000 clones, around four fifths occurring once; the ten biggest clones make up around 3.7%. A word on this clone: Its antigen is currently unknown.

It was focal radiation plus CTLA-4 blockade with ipilimumab that patients with chemo-refractory metastatic non-small-cell lung cancer received. Germline V gene lookup returns CDR1 MDHEN and CDR2 SYDVKM. V lost 4 bases and J 0 bases, leaving 13 bases between the germline ends. The CDR3 consists of 16 residues. Sequencing used peripheral blood, obtained from a patient treated with radiotherapy plus ipilimumab. The TCR originated in a human donor with non-small cell lung cancer who had a partial response to radiotherapy plus ipilimumab. The chain links TRBV28 to TRBJ2-1; D might be TRBD2 (5 bases). This CDR3 reads CASSSPSTNSYNEQFF. CDR3 sequence (DNA): TGTGCCAGCAGTTCCCCTAGCACCAACTCCTACAATGAGCAGTTCTTC.